The clone carrying this TCR beta chain was seen a few times. What it binds is unknown. The data were taken from a study of T-cell memory formation after mild COVID-19. Study as a whole: TCR clusters were mostly confined to one donor each.

Deletions cut 2 bases from V and 3 bases from J, with 7 bases between. There are 12 residues in the CDR3. CDR1 DFQATT and CDR2 SNEGSKA come from the germline V gene (reference sequence). TCRdb reprocessed the 5' RACE reads with MiXCR, giving one entry per CDR3 protein. The sample carries 550,000 to 600,000 distinct CDR3 sequences, about a fifth recorded once. Study conclusions and caveats: Detection of some responders pre-infection suggested pre-existing cross-reactive memory T cells participated.

Material: PBMCs or a T cell subset sorted from them (not recorded which). The chain couples TRBV20-1 to TRBJ1-2; no clear D gene. The TCR was taken from an adult woman who had mild COVID-19 (a few samples of this study predate the infection). Cell type and time point are not known. This chain's CDR3 is CSARRADYGYTF. The DNA of the CDR3 is TGCAGTGCTAGACGGGCCGACTATGGCTACACCTTC.